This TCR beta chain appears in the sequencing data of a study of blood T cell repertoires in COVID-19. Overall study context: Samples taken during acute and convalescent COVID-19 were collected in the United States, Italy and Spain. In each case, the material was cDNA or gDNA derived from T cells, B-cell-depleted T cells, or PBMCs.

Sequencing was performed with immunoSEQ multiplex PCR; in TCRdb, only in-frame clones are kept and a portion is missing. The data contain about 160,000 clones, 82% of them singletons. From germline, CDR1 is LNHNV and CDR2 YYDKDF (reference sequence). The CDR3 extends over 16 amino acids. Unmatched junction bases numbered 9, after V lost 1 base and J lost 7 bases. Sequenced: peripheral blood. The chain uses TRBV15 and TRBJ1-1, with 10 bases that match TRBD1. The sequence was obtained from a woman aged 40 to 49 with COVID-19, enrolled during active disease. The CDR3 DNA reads TGTGCCACCAGCAGAGGCAGACAGGGGGCGTTTGGTGAAGCTTTCTTT. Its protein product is CATSRGRQGAFGEAFF. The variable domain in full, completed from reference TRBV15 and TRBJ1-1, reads DAMVIQNPRYQVTQFGKPVTLSCSQTLNHNVMYWYQQKSSQAPKLLFHYYDKDFNNEADTPDNFQSRRPNTSFCFLDIRSPGLGDTAMYLCATSRGRQGAFGEAFFGQGTRLTVV.